This T cell receptor (beta chain) comes out of a study of cytomegalovirus exposure and HLA in healthy donors. Primers: 60 Vbeta forward and 13 Jbeta reverse. Using immunoSEQ multiplex PCR, the repertoire was profiled, and TCRdb retains in-frame clones only, with some absent. The table shows approximately 130,000 clones, with approximately 9% occurring only once. The CDR3 spans 12 residues. Germline V lookup: CDR1 SNHLY, CDR2 FYNNEI. V shed 5 bases and J shed 4 bases, with 8 bases lying between them. As to this clone: What it recognizes is unknown.

Study-wide points: Near-uniform donor sequencing depth was presumed by presence/absence analyses. HLA alleles showed associations with 16,951 TCR beta sequences in a later analysis, at a 0.05 false discovery rate.

While unrecorded immune exposures were likely, the donors were nominally healthy when sampled. The sequence was obtained from a middle-aged woman in good health and CMV-seropositive. The chain recombines TRBV2 with TRBJ1-2; the D is unclear. The sample was PBMCs. The CDR3 coding sequence is TGTGCCAGCAGTCGGGATAGCTATGGCTACACCTTC. As protein: CASSRDSYGYTF.